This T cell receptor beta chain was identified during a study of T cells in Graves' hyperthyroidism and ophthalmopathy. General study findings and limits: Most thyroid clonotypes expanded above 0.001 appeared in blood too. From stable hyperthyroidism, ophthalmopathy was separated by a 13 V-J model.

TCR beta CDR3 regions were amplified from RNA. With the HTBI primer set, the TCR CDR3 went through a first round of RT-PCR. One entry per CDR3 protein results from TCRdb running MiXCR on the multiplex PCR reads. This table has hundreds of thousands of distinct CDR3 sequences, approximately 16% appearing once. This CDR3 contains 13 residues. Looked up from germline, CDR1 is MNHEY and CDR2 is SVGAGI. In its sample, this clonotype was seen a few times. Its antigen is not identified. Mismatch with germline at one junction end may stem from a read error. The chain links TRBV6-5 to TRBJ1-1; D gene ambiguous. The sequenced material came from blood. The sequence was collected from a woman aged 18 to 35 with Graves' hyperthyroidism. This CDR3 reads CASSYSGWTEAFF. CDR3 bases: TGTGCCAGCAGTTACTCAGGGTGGACTGAGGCTTTCTTT.